The clone carrying this T cell receptor beta chain has only a few counts. The data originate from a study of T cells after yellow fever vaccination. Via MiXCR, TCRdb re-called the 5' RACE reads, giving one row per CDR3 protein. The sample consists of nearly 350,000 distinct CDR3 sequences, 8.1% of them appearing once. Germline values: CDR1 KGHSH, CDR2 LQKENI. The CDR3 spans 15 residues. V was trimmed by 2 bases and J by 5 bases, leaving 15 bases between them. The sequences come from PBMCs, collected more than 40 days after the first yellow fever vaccination. The sequence derives from a man aged 18 to 35 who received the YFV17D yellow fever vaccine. This rearrangement joins TRBV18 to TRBJ1-1; D not certain. For the CDR3, the DNA is TGTGCCAGCTCACCAAATCATGCGGGGAGGACTGAAGCTTTCTTT. It translates to CASSPNHAGRTEAFF.